This TCR beta chain is drawn from a study of PD-1 blockade in classical Hodgkin lymphoma. V dropped 6 bases and J dropped 3 bases, with 9 bases sitting between them. This CDR3 has 11 amino acids. Germline V lookup: CDR1 DFQATT, CDR2 SNEGSKA (reference sequence). In every patient, relapse followed autologous stem cell transplantation, while exposure to brentuximab vedotin differed. Profiled with immunoSEQ multiplex PCR; TCRdb holds only in-frame clones, not every one. The sample has about 100,000 clones; roughly 90% are singletons. Specimen: peripheral blood mononuclear cells (PBMCs), collected before the second cycle of nivolumab. This chain connects TRBV20-1 to TRBJ2-7; D ambiguous. The receptor's source is a human donor with classical Hodgkin lymphoma. The CDR3 DNA follows: TGCAGTGCCCCGCTTGGCTACGAGCAGTACTTC. This translates into CSAPLGYEQYF.